A single sample gave rise to the 8 T cell receptor beta chains below, sequenced in a study of blood T cells in healthy people across ages. Through a sample-barcoded 5' primer and a J-beta primer mix, a second PCR was run for about 6 to 11 cycles. TCRdb fed the 5' RACE reads into MiXCR, producing one record per CDR3 protein. The sample carries more than 1,400,000 distinct CDR3 sequences, roughly 40% recorded once. The sequenced sample consisted of blood. Receptors were obtained from a young woman in good health.

The rearrangement links TRBV20-1 to TRBJ2-5; 9 bases fit TRBD1. The DNA end favors TRBJ2-7, so the J call may be wrong. This CDR3 has 15 amino acids. Germline V gene sequence: CDR1 DFQATT, CDR2 SNEGSKA (reference sequence). The CDR3 sequence is CSAIRPGQGNHEQYF. DNA of the CDR3: TGCAGTGCGATTCGACCGGGACAGGGTAACCACGAGCAGTACTTC.

This clonotype has more than one count but fewer than ten. The chain is built from TRBV15 and TRBJ1-2, with D maybe TRBD1 (6 bases). The germline V gene encodes CDR1 LNHNV and CDR2 YYDKDF (reference sequence). Trimming cost V 7 bases and J 4 bases, with 16 bases left between them. This CDR3 is 14 amino acids long. Written as DNA, the CDR3 is TGTGCCACCAATCGGGACAAGAGCGCCTATGGCTACACCTTC. Its translation is CATNRDKSAYGYTF.

The DNA of the CDR3 is TGTGCCAGCAGCGTGACTAGCGGGACCACAGATACGCAGTATTTT. Its translation: CASSVTSGTTDTQYF. The chain is built from TRBV7-9 and TRBJ2-3; 11 bases line up with TRBD2. With V trimmed by 5 bases and J by 2 bases, 3 bases remained unmatched. CDR3 size: 15 residues. Looked up from germline, CDR1 is SEHNR and CDR2 is FQNEAQ (reference sequence).

This chain uses TRBV28 with TRBJ1-5; 8 nucleotides align to TRBD1. Per the germline V gene, CDR1 is MDHEN and CDR2 is SYDVKM. V dropped 6 bases and J dropped 4; count of bases not matched to a gene: 8. The CDR3 is 15 amino acids. CDR3 protein: CASSVPGQVNQPQHF. The DNA for the CDR3 is TGTGCCAGCAGCGTCCCGGGACAGGTTAATCAGCCCCAGCATTTT.

The J gene is TRBJ2-2, the V gene TRBV7-2; 7 bases line up with TRBD1. V gave up 4 bases and J gave up 2 bases; unmatched junction bases: 7. The germline gives CDR1 SGHTA, CDR2 FQGNSA. The CDR3 contains 16 residues. The CDR3 here is CASSSRDSTNTGELFF. CDR3 sequence (DNA): TGTGCCAGCAGCTCTCGGGACAGCACAAACACCGGGGAGCTGTTTTTT.

In its sample, this clonotype was seen a few times. The gene calls are TRBV6-1 and TRBJ2-3; TRBD2 agrees at 8 bases. Germline CDR1 and CDR2: MNHNS and SASEGT. This CDR3 has 18 amino acids. J gave up 2 bases and V 6 bases, and 16 bases lay outside the gene matches. CDR3 protein: CASSRISGGGLITDTQYF. The DNA for the CDR3 is TGTGCCAGCAGCCGTATCTCGGGGGGGGGATTAATCACAGATACGCAGTATTTT.

This clonotype was found a few times. The chain links TRBV10-3 to TRBJ1-5; D not certain. CDR1 is ENHRY, CDR2 SYGVKD, per germline. The CDR3 sequence is 17 residues long. The V end was cut by 3 bases, the J end by 3 bases, with 18 bases between. CDR3 DNA: TGTGCCATCAGTGAAAGGCGGGAAATCGGATCCAATCAGCCCCAGCATTTT. The encoded protein is CAISERREIGSNQPQHF.

The rearrangement links TRBV12-3 or TRBV12-4 to TRBJ2-1; D may be TRBD2 (6 bases). The CDR3 loop spans 17 amino acids. Deletions cut 1 base from V and 8 bases from J, with 21 bases between. Here the CDR3 reads CASSLDKRTGGDDEQFF. In nucleotides, the CDR3 is TGTGCCAGCAGTTTAGACAAAAGGACTGGCGGGGACGATGAGCAGTTCTTC.